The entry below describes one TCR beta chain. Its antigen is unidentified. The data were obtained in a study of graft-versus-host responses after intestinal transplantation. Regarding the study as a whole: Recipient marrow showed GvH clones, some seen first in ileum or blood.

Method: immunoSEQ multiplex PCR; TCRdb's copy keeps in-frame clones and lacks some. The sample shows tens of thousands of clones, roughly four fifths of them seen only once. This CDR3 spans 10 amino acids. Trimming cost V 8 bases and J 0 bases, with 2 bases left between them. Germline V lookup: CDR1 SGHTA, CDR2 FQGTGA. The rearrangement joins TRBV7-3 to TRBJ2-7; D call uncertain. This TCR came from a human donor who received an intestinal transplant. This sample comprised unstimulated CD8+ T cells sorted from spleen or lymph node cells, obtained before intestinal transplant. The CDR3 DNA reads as TGTGCCAGCTTCTCCTACGAGCAGTACTTC. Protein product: CASFSYEQYF.